These 10 T cell receptor beta chains came from one sample sequenced in a study of T-cell memory formation after mild COVID-19. Via MiXCR, TCRdb re-called the 5' RACE reads, giving one row per CDR3 protein. The table has approximately 100,000 distinct CDR3 sequences, over 15% seen once; the top ten hold 25% to 35%. The sequencing sample was made of PBMCs or a T cell subset sorted from them (not recorded which). The origin of the receptors is an adult woman who had mild COVID-19 (a few samples of this study predate the infection). Cell type and time point are not known.

A few counts support this clonotype. The chain combines TRBV10-3 with TRBJ1-5; D remains ambiguous. Germline values: CDR1 ENHRY, CDR2 SYGVKD. Trimming cost V 6 bases and J 6 bases, with 12 bases left between them. CDR3 size: 13 residues. DNA for the CDR3: TGTGCCATCAGAGAAGAGGGTCTTCAGCCCCAGCATTTT. Its translation: CAIREEGLQPQHF.

The chain employs TRBV5-5 and TRBJ1-5; 11 bases line up with TRBD1. The V segment lost 4 bases and the J segment 7 bases; nucleotides outside the gene matches: 7. Germline loops: CDR1 SGHKS, CDR2 YYEKEE (reference sequence). This CDR3 spans 15 amino acids. The CDR3 DNA sequence: TGTGCCAGCAGCGGGGGACAGGGGGGGTTACAGCCCCAGCATTTT. Encoded protein: CASSGGQGGLQPQHF.

The chain recombines TRBV20-1 with TRBJ2-1; TRBD2 is a possible D gene (5 bases). CDR1 and CDR2 from the germline V gene are DFQATT and SNEGSKA (reference sequence). The CDR3 spans 16 residues. With 3 bases removed from V and 4 bases from J, the gap between germline ends came to 19 bases. The DNA of the CDR3 is TGCAGTGCTAGGGGATTTCAGGCGGGTGATTACAATGAGCAGTTCTTC. This encodes CSARGFQAGDYNEQFF.

In this sample, this clonotype turned up a few times. The V and J genes are TRBV6-1 and TRBJ2-7, with D tentatively TRBD1 (6 bases). Germline V gives CDR1 MNHNS, CDR2 SASEGT. V was clipped by 7 bases and J by 0 bases, with 16 bases between them. This CDR3 is built from 15 residues. CDR3 loop: CASKEWGLSSYEQYF. The CDR3 DNA reads as TGTGCCAGCAAGGAATGGGGGCTAAGCTCCTACGAGCAGTACTTC.

This clonotype was counted only a few times. The chain joins TRBV6-5 to TRBJ2-3; unclear D gene. Germline CDR1 and CDR2: MNHEY and SVGAGI. This CDR3 is 13 amino acids long. The V end lost 5 bases, the J end lost 4 bases, and 10 bases lay between the germline ends. The CDR3 spells CASSKNLADTQYF. The CDR3 DNA is TGTGCCAGCAGTAAAAACCTTGCAGATACGCAGTATTTT.

The chain carries TRBV6-5 and TRBJ2-1; TRBD2 agrees at 12 bases. V was pared by 4 bases and J by 9 bases, with 4 bases of the junction left unmatched. Germline V lookup: CDR1 MNHEY, CDR2 SVGAGI. CDR3 length: 14 residues. This CDR3 is CASSSSGGALEQFF. The CDR3 DNA is TGTGCCAGCAGTTCTAGCGGGGGGGCACTTGAGCAGTTCTTC.

This clonotype was found a few times. The V gene is TRBV5-1, the J gene TRBJ1-2; D unresolved. The CDR3 covers 12 residues. The V end lost 1 base, the J end lost 3 bases, and 4 bases lay between the germline ends. Germline V gene lookup returns CDR1 SGHRS and CDR2 YFSETQ. In DNA, the CDR3 is TGCGCCAGCAGCTTGTTTGACTATGGCTACACCTTC. Translated: CASSLFDYGYTF.

The chain uses TRBV7-2 and TRBJ2-7; 8 bases agree with TRBD2. The CDR3 runs 14 residues. J was trimmed by 2 bases and V by 2 bases; bases with no gene match: 2. Germline V gene lookup returns CDR1 SGHTA and CDR2 FQGNSA. This CDR3 reads CASSLSGSAYEQYF. The CDR3 region has the DNA TGTGCCAGCAGCTTAAGCGGGAGCGCCTACGAGCAGTACTTC. Using reference TRBV7-2 and TRBJ2-7 for the parts outside the CDR3, the full variable domain is GAGVSQSPSNKVTEKGKDVELRCDPISGHTALYWYRQSLGQGLEFLIYFQGNSAPDKSGLPSDRFSAERTGGSVSTLTIQRTQQEDSAVYLCASSLSGSAYEQYFGPGTRLTVT.

V usage is TRBV7-6 and J usage is TRBJ2-1; D unclear. Trimming shortened V by 2 bases and J by 5 bases, and 4 bases separated the two germline ends. Germline assignment: CDR1 SGHVS and CDR2 FNYEAQ. The CDR3 length is 12 residues. CDR3 nucleotide sequence: TGTGCCAGCAGCTTAAGAGACAATGAGCAGTTCTTC. Protein sequence: CASSLRDNEQFF.

This clonotype has only a few counts. The genes are TRBV4-1 and TRBJ2-7; D gene unclear. The CDR3 is 14 residues long. From germline, CDR1 is MGHRA and CDR2 YSYEKL. V was shortened by 5 bases and J by 2 bases, with 13 bases between the two germline ends. In DNA, the CDR3 is TGCGCCAGCAGCACAGAGCTTTTAGCCTACGAGCAGTACTTC. Its translation is CASSTELLAYEQYF.